Many counts were recorded for the clone carrying this TCR beta chain. Its antigen is as yet unknown. This specimen comes from a study of T-cell memory formation after mild COVID-19. At the level of the study: Among the donors, TCR clusters were largely specific to each donor.

One entry per CDR3 protein, called by TCRdb with MiXCR from the 5' RACE reads. The data contain about 29,000 distinct CDR3 sequences, approximately 12% of them singletons. Germline-derived CDR1 and CDR2 are SGHAT and FQNNGV. Trimming pared 1 base from V and 0 bases from J, leaving 12 bases between. The CDR3 runs to 17 residues. Findings of the study overall: Contracting clones, day 15 to 85, had balanced CD4/CD8, and later expanders favored CD4+. Those CD4+ clones that contracted were mainly in CM and EM (CD8+ ones in EMRA).

The rearrangement joins TRBV11-2 to TRBJ1-4; D call uncertain. This clonotype was obtained from an adult woman who had mild COVID-19 (a few samples of this study predate the infection). Cell type and time point are not known. The sample taken for sequencing was PBMCs or a T cell subset sorted from them (not recorded which). The CDR3 nucleotides read TGTGCCAGCAGCTTAGTGGGGTACGGAGCAACTAATGAAAAACTGTTTTTT. Protein product: CASSLVGYGATNEKLFF.